The rows below give T cell receptor beta chains drawn from one sample of a study of glioma-infiltrating T cells. Via MiXCR, TCRdb re-called the multiplex PCR reads, giving one row per CDR3 protein. The sample has a few hundred thousand distinct CDR3 sequences; 35% to 45% are singletons. Material: glioma tissue, nonneoplastic brain tissue, or PBMCs (not recorded which). The source of these receptors is a human donor with low-grade glioma or glioblastoma, undergoing nonglioma brain surgery, or in good health (not recorded which). Each CDR3 is given with its conserved first and last residue. A D gene is named only where the DNA matches it firmly. Size is omitted from some rows. Given values are once, few, many or a class for expanded clones.

clone size: .
D gene: TRBD2
V gene: TRBV15
J gene: TRBJ2-1
CDR3 protein: CATSFPAGEVDNEQFF
CDR3 DNA: TGTGCCACCAGTTTCCCAGCGGGAGAGGTTGACAATGAGCAGTTCTTC

clone size: .
D gene: TRBD2
V gene: TRBV7-2
J gene: TRBJ2-1
CDR3 protein: CASSQGLAVSSYNEQFF
CDR3 DNA: TGTGCCAGCAGCCAGGGACTAGCGGTTAGCTCCTACAATGAGCAGTTCTTC

clone size: .
D gene: .
V gene: TRBV20-1
J gene: TRBJ1-5
CDR3 protein: CSARKERGRQPQHF
CDR3 DNA: TGCAGTGCTAGAAAAGAGAGGGGGAGACAGCCCCAGCATTTT

clone size: .
D gene: .
V gene: TRBV28
J gene: TRBJ1-1
CDR3 protein: CASSLIQGHSVNAEAFF
CDR3 DNA: TGTGCCAGCAGTTTAATACAGGGACACTCTGTGAACGCTGAAGCTTTCTTT

clone size: few
D gene: .
V gene: TRBV10-3
J gene: TRBJ1-2
CDR3 protein: CAIAGTFFNYGYTF
CDR3 DNA: TGTGCCATCGCAGGCACATTTTTTAACTATGGCTACACCTTC

clone size: .
D gene: TRBD2
V gene: TRBV27
J gene: TRBJ2-3
CDR3 protein: CASSPARVSGPTDTQYF
CDR3 DNA: TGTGCCAGCAGTCCCGCCCGGGTTAGCGGGCCCACAGATACGCAGTATTTT

clone size: few
D gene: TRBD2
V gene: TRBV20-1
J gene: TRBJ2-5
CDR3 protein: CSASREGDQETQYF
CDR3 DNA: TGCAGTGCTAGCCGGGAGGGGGACCAAGAGACCCAGTACTTC

clone size: many
D gene: .
V gene: TRBV27
J gene: TRBJ2-7
CDR3 protein: CASSLYGRPSGAYYEQYF
CDR3 DNA: TGTGCCAGCAGTTTATACGGACGGCCTTCGGGGGCTTACTACGAGCAGTACTTC

clone size: .
D gene: TRBD2
V gene: TRBV2
J gene: TRBJ2-2
CDR3 protein: CARRGLAGGYNTGELFF
CDR3 DNA: TGTGCCAGACGGGGACTAGCGGGAGGGTATAACACCGGGGAGCTGTTTTTT

clone size: many
D gene: .
V gene: TRBV7-3
J gene: TRBJ2-1
CDR3 protein: CASSLKGYGGDNEQFF
CDR3 DNA: TGTGCCAGCAGCTTAAAGGGGTATGGAGGAGACAATGAGCAGTTCTTC

clone size: .
D gene: TRBD2
V gene: TRBV4-2
J gene: TRBJ2-3
CDR3 protein: CASSQPQGGSGRTDTQYF
CDR3 DNA: TGTGCCAGCAGCCAACCTCAAGGGGGGAGCGGGAGGACAGATACGCAGTATTTT

clone size: many
D gene: TRBD1
V gene: TRBV20-1
J gene: TRBJ1-5
CDR3 protein: CSAPEGGGNQPQHF
CDR3 DNA: TGCAGTGCACCAGAAGGGGGCGGCAATCAGCCCCAGCATTTT

clone size: .
D gene: TRBD2
V gene: TRBV27
J gene: TRBJ2-1
CDR3 protein: CASSLGTSGNNKQFF
CDR3 DNA: TGTGCCAGCAGTTTGGGGACTAGCGGTAACAATAAGCAGTTCTTC

clone size: few
D gene: TRBD2
V gene: TRBV20-1
J gene: TRBJ2-7
CDR3 protein: CSAGTSGRPLETYEQYF
CDR3 DNA: TGCAGTGCTGGAACTAGCGGGAGGCCGCTAGAGACCTACGAGCAGTACTTC

clone size: many
D gene: TRBD1
V gene: TRBV27
J gene: TRBJ1-1
CDR3 protein: CASSLSTGSGNTEAFF
CDR3 DNA: TGTGCCAGCAGTTTATCGACAGGGTCCGGGAACACTGAAGCTTTCTTT

clone size: .
D gene: TRBD1
V gene: TRBV4-2
J gene: TRBJ2-3
CDR3 protein: CASSHAPTGLTDTQYF
CDR3 DNA: TGTGCCAGCAGCCACGCCCCGACAGGGCTTACAGATACGCAGTATTTT

clone size: .
D gene: .
V gene: TRBV15
J gene: TRBJ2-7
CDR3 protein: CATSRARGVLRGEQYF
CDR3 DNA: TGTGCCACCAGCAGAGCTAGGGGAGTTCTTAGGGGTGAGCAGTACTTC

clone size: few
D gene: TRBD2
V gene: TRBV11-2
J gene: TRBJ2-1
CDR3 protein: CASSFLSGTALNEQFF
CDR3 DNA: TGTGCCAGCAGCTTCCTTAGCGGGACCGCTTTGAATGAGCAGTTCTTC

clone size: few
D gene: TRBD1
V gene: TRBV15
J gene: TRBJ1-4
CDR3 protein: CATSRGGNRGHEKLFF
CDR3 DNA: TGTGCCACCAGCAGAGGGGGGAACAGGGGGCATGAAAAACTGTTTTTT

clone size: .
D gene: .
V gene: TRBV6-2/TRBV6-3
J gene: TRBJ1-2
CDR3 protein: CASSYPSDRLDYGYTF
CDR3 DNA: TGTGCCAGCAGTTACCCGAGCGACAGGTTAGACTATGGCTACACCTTC

clone size: .
D gene: .
V gene: TRBV7-2
J gene: TRBJ1-1
CDR3 protein: CASSRDRYTEAFF
CDR3 DNA: TGTGCCAGCAGCCGAGACAGGTACACTGAAGCTTTCTTT

clone size: .
D gene: TRBD2
V gene: TRBV6-6
J gene: TRBJ2-5
CDR3 protein: CASSRPGLAPYNDQYF
CDR3 DNA: TGTGCCAGCAGTCGACCGGGACTAGCGCCTTACAACGACCAGTACTTC